The 29 T cell receptor beta chains below were found in one sample sequenced in a study of blood T cell repertoires in COVID-19. Here immunoSEQ multiplex PCR was the method, and the copy in TCRdb shows in-frame clones only, minus some. The table records around 250,000 clones, approximately 84% of them present only once. The sample consisted of peripheral blood. These receptors came from a woman of 80 years or more with acute or convalescent COVID-19.

This clone was detected once. The chain carries TRBV24-1 and TRBJ2-3, with TRBD2 matching 14 bases. Trimming at V came to 9 bases and at J to 5 bases, leaving 9 bases not matched to a gene. The CDR3 runs to 16 residues. Germline lookup yields CDR1 KGHDR and CDR2 SFDVKD. The CDR3 reads CATSTGLAGVGDTQYF. The DNA of the CDR3 is TGTGCCACCTCCACGGGACTAGCGGGAGTTGGAGATACGCAGTATTTT.

J is TRBJ2-1 and V is TRBV5-4, with 10 nucleotides matching TRBD2. V shed 4 bases, J shed 7 bases, and the junction held 8 bases outside the gene matches. CDR1 and CDR2 (germline): SGHNT, YYREEE (reference sequence). This CDR3 has 15 amino acids. CDR3: CASSHQRGGPNEQFF. The DNA for the CDR3 is TGTGCCAGCAGCCACCAGCGGGGGGGGCCGAATGAGCAGTTCTTC.

This clone was picked up one time. The chain combines TRBV9 with TRBJ2-2; 8 nucleotides line up with TRBD1. This CDR3 has 16 residues. Germline assignment: CDR1 SGDLS and CDR2 YYNGEE. Losses at the gene ends were 4 bases for V and 3 bases for J; bases not matched to a gene: 8. The CDR3 nucleotides are TGTGCCAGCAGCCCCAAGGGACAGGATCACACCGGGGAGCTGTTTTTT. Amino acids: CASSPKGQDHTGELFF.

This chain connects TRBV5-1 to TRBJ1-1, with 7 bases aligning to TRBD1. Trimming took 3 bases from V and 1 from J; bases not matched to a gene: 9. The CDR3 covers 16 residues. Germline assignment: CDR1 SGHRS and CDR2 YFSETQ. The CDR3 loop is CASSSQPGQPNTEAFF. The CDR3 DNA follows: TGCGCCAGCAGCTCGCAGCCGGGACAGCCGAACACTGAAGCTTTCTTT. Filled out from reference TRBV5-1 and TRBJ1-1, the complete variable domain reads KAGVTQTPRYLIKTRGQQVTLSCSPISGHRSVSWYQQTPGQGLQFLFEYFSETQRNKGNFPGRFSGRQFSNSRSEMNVSTLELGDSALYLCASSSQPGQPNTEAFFGQGTRLTVV.

This rearrangement joins TRBV3-1 (or the pseudogene TRBV3-2) to TRBJ2-7; D remains ambiguous. Trimming shortened V by 1 base and J by 3 bases, and 4 bases separated the two germline ends. This CDR3 region has 12 residues. Germline CDR1 is LGHDT and CDR2 is YNNKEL (reference sequence). CDR3 nucleotide sequence: TGTGCCAGCAGCCAAGCGTACTACGAGCAGTACTTC. This gives the protein CASSQAYYEQYF.

CDR3: CASATMDRGNSPLHF. CDR3 sequence (DNA): TGTGCCAGCGCTACAATGGACAGGGGTAATTCACCCCTCCACTTT. This chain joins TRBV2 and TRBJ1-6; 9 bases are shared with TRBD1. Germline CDR1 SNHLY, CDR2 FYNNEI. V lost 8 bases and J lost 6; bases outside the gene matches: 8. The CDR3 has 15 amino acids.

The chain carries TRBV5-6 and TRBJ1-2, with TRBD1 as a possible D gene (5 bases). Trimming shortened V by 1 base and J by 1 base, and 14 bases separated the two germline ends. The germline gives CDR1 SGHDT, CDR2 YYEEEE. The CDR3 length is 16 residues. CDR3 nucleotides: TGTGCCAGCAGCTTGTCTGCGGGGACGTTTAACTATGGCTACACCTTC. This sequence encodes CASSLSAGTFNYGYTF.

The chain combines TRBV5-4 with TRBJ2-1, with 9 nucleotides matching TRBD2. The CDR3 totals 15 residues. CDR1 and CDR2 from the germline V gene are SGHNT and YYREEE (reference sequence). After removal of 4 bases from V and 6 bases from J, the junction contained 8 bases not matched to a gene. The CDR3 reads CASSSSGRVGNEQFF. In DNA form, the CDR3 reads TGTGCCAGCAGCAGTAGCGGGAGAGTGGGCAATGAGCAGTTCTTC.

The chain employs TRBV3-1 (or the pseudogene TRBV3-2) and TRBJ1-6; TRBD1 might be the D (6 bases). Germline values: CDR1 LGHDT, CDR2 YNNKEL (reference sequence). Trimming stripped 3 bases from V and 7 bases from J, with 10 bases between. There are 14 residues in the CDR3. The CDR3 DNA is TGTGCCAGCAGCCACAGGGGTCAGAATTCACCCCTCCACTTT. Translating it yields CASSHRGQNSPLHF.

The rearrangement links TRBV11-2 to TRBJ1-2; D not resolved. The germline gives CDR1 SGHAT, CDR2 FQNNGV. This CDR3 contains 13 residues. V was trimmed by 0 bases and J by 2 bases, leaving 4 bases between them. CDR3 in amino acids: CASSLDRNYGYTF. DNA of the CDR3: TGTGCCAGCAGCTTAGACCGGAACTATGGCTACACCTTC. Full variable domain (missing parts from reference TRBV11-2 and TRBJ1-2): EAGVAQSPRYKIIEKRQSVAFWCNPISGHATLYWYQQILGQGPKLLIQFQNNGVVDDSQLPKDRFSAERLKGVDSTLKIQPAKLEDSAVYLCASSLDRNYGYTFGSGTRLTVV.

The CDR3 DNA sequence: TGTGCCAGCAGCGCAGACGGACAGGGGGCGAACGAGCAGTACTTC. As protein: CASSADGQGANEQYF. This sequence joins TRBV5-4 and TRBJ2-7; TRBD1 matches at 11 bases. J gave up 5 bases and V 4 bases, and 8 bases lay outside the gene matches. The CDR3 totals 15 residues. The germline gives CDR1 SGHNT, CDR2 YYREEE (reference sequence).

V and J are TRBV6-1 and TRBJ1-4; 7 positions agree with TRBD1. CDR3 size: 17 residues. V lost 1 base to trimming and J lost 2 bases; unmatched junction nucleotides: 7. Germline CDR1 reads MNHNS; CDR2 reads SASEGT. CDR3 nucleotide sequence: TGTGCCAGCAGTGAAGTCGTGAGGGGGCGGACTAATGAAAAACTGTTTTTT. Translating gives CASSEVVRGRTNEKLFF.

This chain joins TRBV4-2 and TRBJ1-2; TRBD1 matches at 9 bases. Trimming at V came to 6 bases and at J to 9 bases, leaving 8 bases not matched to a gene. Germline V lookup: CDR1 LGHNA, CDR2 YNFKEQ. The CDR3 sequence is 13 residues long. CDR3 in DNA: TGTGCCAGCAGAGAAACAGGGGGCGTAAGCTACACCTTC. Its translation is CASRETGGVSYTF.

This chain joins TRBV6-2 or TRBV6-3 and TRBJ1-5; D call uncertain. V lost 0 bases and J lost 5, with 8 bases in between. The germline gives CDR1 MNHEY, CDR2 SVGEGT. This CDR3 has 14 amino acids. The CDR3 nucleotides read TGTGCCAGCAGTTACTCAAGGCGGGATCAGCCCCAGCATTTT. It specifies CASSYSRRDQPQHF.

The V gene is TRBV7-9, the J gene TRBJ1-2; TRBD1 might be the D (6 bases). The length of the CDR3 is 18 residues. V lost 5 bases and J lost 5, with 27 bases in between. Germline V gene sequence: CDR1 SEHNR, CDR2 FQNEAQ (reference sequence). This CDR3 reads CASSLLTPNRVRDYGYTF. DNA of the CDR3: TGTGCCAGCAGCCTCCTCACCCCTAACAGGGTAAGGGATTATGGCTACACCTTC. The full variable domain, its missing parts supplied by reference TRBV7-9 and TRBJ1-2, is DTGVSQNPRHKITKRGQNVTFRCDPISEHNRLYWYRQTLGQGPEFLTYFQNEAQLEKSRLLSDRFSAERPKGSFSTLEIQRTEQGDSAMYLCASSLLTPNRVRDYGYTFGSGTRLTVV.

This rearrangement joins TRBV12-3 or TRBV12-4 to TRBJ1-1; the match to TRBD1 covers 7 bases. This CDR3 spans 13 amino acids. Unmatched junction bases numbered 2, after V lost 3 bases and J lost 4 bases. The CDR3 DNA reads as TGTGCCAGCAGTTTCTCAGGGGGCACTGAAGCTTTCTTT. Protein sequence: CASSFSGGTEAFF.

The CDR3 is CASRDRGGNEKLFF. As DNA, the CDR3 is TGTGCCAGCAGGGACAGGGGTGGTAATGAAAAACTGTTTTTT. The chain is built from TRBV6-5 and TRBJ1-4; 9 positions agree with TRBD1. CDR1 and CDR2 from the germline V gene are MNHEY and SVGAGI. Germline trimming cut 6 bases from V and 4 bases from J; bases unmatched to any gene: 3. This CDR3 has 14 residues.

The chain carries TRBV28 and TRBJ2-7; 7 bases map to TRBD1. Germline V gives CDR1 MDHEN, CDR2 SYDVKM. The CDR3 is 14 residues long. The ends lost 3 bases at V and 5 bases at J; junction bases unmatched: 7. The CDR3 DNA sequence: TGTGCCAGCAGTTTGGTAGGGGGCGTCCACGAGCAGTACTTC. Its translation is CASSLVGGVHEQYF.

This chain uses TRBV5-5 with TRBJ1-1, with D hard to call. Trimming pared 6 bases from V and 5 bases from J, leaving 17 bases between. Germline CDR1 reads SGHKS; CDR2 reads YYEKEE (reference sequence). The CDR3 has 14 residues. The CDR3 nucleotides read TGTGCCAGCACCCCTTTAGACAAAGCTACTGAAGCTTTCTTT. This encodes CASTPLDKATEAFF.

As for this clone: A read error may produce the germline difference seen at one junction end. This chain joins TRBV28 and TRBJ1-2; TRBD1 matches at 8 bases. The CDR3 runs 13 residues. Germline V lookup: CDR1 MDHEN, CDR2 SYDVKM. The CDR3 protein is CASSLITGGSFAF. The CDR3 DNA sequence: TGTGCCAGCAGTTTGATCACAGGGGGGTCCTTTGCCTTC.

CDR3 sequence: CAWNPGAGQPQHF. For the CDR3, the DNA is TGTGCCTGGAACCCAGGGGCCGGTCAGCCCCAGCATTTT. V usage is TRBV30 and J usage is TRBJ1-5; maybe TRBD1 (6 bases). Trimming shortened V by 4 bases and J by 6 bases, and 13 bases separated the two germline ends. The CDR3 sequence is 13 residues long. Germline V gene sequence: CDR1 GTSNPN, CDR2 SVGIG (reference sequence). Together with reference TRBV30 and TRBJ1-5, the CDR3 gives the full variable domain: SQTIHQWPATLVQPVGSPLSLECTVEGTSNPNLYWYRQAAGRGLQLLFYSVGIGQISSEVPQNLSASRPQDRQFILSSKKLLLSDSGFYLCAWNPGAGQPQHFGDGTRLSIL.

The chain couples TRBV7-2 to TRBJ2-1, with 10 bases matching TRBD1. The CDR3 has 15 residues. Trimming at V came to 5 bases and at J to 4 bases, leaving 5 bases not matched to a gene. Germline CDR1 SGHTA, CDR2 FQGNSA. The CDR3: CASSLTGQGYNEQFF. The CDR3 DNA follows: TGTGCCAGCAGCCTAACGGGACAGGGGTACAATGAGCAGTTCTTC. The complete variable domain, with remaining parts taken from reference TRBV7-2 and TRBJ2-1, reads GAGVSQSPSNKVTEKGKDVELRCDPISGHTALYWYRQSLGQGLEFLIYFQGNSAPDKSGLPSDRFSAERTGGSVSTLTIQRTQQEDSAVYLCASSLTGQGYNEQFFGPGTRLTVL.

This clone appeared a few times. J is TRBJ1-6 and V is TRBV7-2; 10 bases are a match to TRBD1. Per the germline V gene, CDR1 is SGHTA and CDR2 is FQGNSA. The CDR3 has 15 amino acids. V gave up 4 bases and J gave up 5 bases; unmatched junction bases: 2. The DNA for the CDR3 is TGTGCCAGCAGCTGGACAGGGGGAAATAATTCACCCCTCCACTTT. Encoded protein: CASSWTGGNNSPLHF. The entire variable domain, with the rest obtained from reference TRBV7-2 and TRBJ1-6, is as follows: GAGVSQSPSNKVTEKGKDVELRCDPISGHTALYWYRQSLGQGLEFLIYFQGNSAPDKSGLPSDRFSAERTGGSVSTLTIQRTQQEDSAVYLCASSWTGGNNSPLHFGNGTRLTVT.

The rearrangement uses TRBV19 and TRBJ2-1; 7 positions agree with TRBD2. The CDR3 contains 15 residues. Germline V gives CDR1 LNHDA, CDR2 SQIVND (reference sequence). Losses at the gene ends were 5 bases for V and 7 bases for J; bases not matched to a gene: 11. The CDR3 loop reads CASSSRVGGKNEQFF. CDR3 nucleotide sequence: TGTGCCAGTAGTTCTCGAGTCGGGGGGAAAAATGAGCAGTTCTTC.

This chain uses TRBV9 with TRBJ2-5, with 10 bases fitting TRBD1. J was trimmed by 3 bases and V by 3 bases; bases with no gene match: 5. The V gene's germline CDR1 is SGDLS and CDR2 YYNGEE. The CDR3 loop spans 15 amino acids. This CDR3 is CASSGLGQGKETQYF. The CDR3 DNA follows: TGTGCCAGCAGCGGATTGGGACAGGGGAAAGAGACCCAGTACTTC.

This sequence joins TRBV19 and TRBJ1-1; D perhaps matches TRBD1 (6 bases). Trimming shortened V by 5 bases and J by 5 bases, and 15 bases separated the two germline ends. Per germline, CDR1 LNHDA and CDR2 SQIVND (reference sequence). The CDR3 spans 14 residues. The CDR3 here is CASSLQGQGTEAFF. The CDR3, as DNA: TGTGCCAGTAGTCTACAGGGCCAGGGAACTGAAGCTTTCTTT.

The J gene is TRBJ1-1, the V gene TRBV4-1; 9 nucleotides agree with TRBD1. CDR3 length: 14 residues. Germline lookup yields CDR1 MGHRA and CDR2 YSYEKL. Trimming took 7 bases from V and 5 from J; bases not matched to a gene: 8. CDR3 amino acids: CASNPGQGNTEAFF. The CDR3 nucleotides are TGCGCCAGCAATCCGGGACAGGGAAATACTGAAGCTTTCTTT.

This chain links TRBV5-4 with TRBJ2-2; no firm D call. From germline, CDR1 is SGHNT and CDR2 YYREEE (reference sequence). Trimming pared 2 bases from V and 4 bases from J, leaving 9 bases between. There are 14 residues in the CDR3. The CDR3 spells CASSFDPGTGELFF. CDR3 bases: TGTGCCAGCAGCTTCGATCCCGGCACCGGGGAGCTGTTTTTT. The full variable domain, its missing parts supplied by reference TRBV5-4 and TRBJ2-2, is ETGVTQSPTHLIKTRGQQVTLRCSSQSGHNTVSWYQQALGQGPQFIFQYYREEENGRGNFPPRFSGLQFPNYSSELNVNALELDDSALYLCASSFDPGTGELFFGEGSRLTVL.

J is TRBJ2-2 and V is TRBV7-2; D not resolved. There are 14 residues in the CDR3. From germline, CDR1 is SGHTA and CDR2 FQGNSA. Trimming took off 1 base at V and 4 bases at J, with 7 bases between the two ends. The CDR3 nucleotides are TGTGCCAGCAGCTTAGACATATTCACCGGGGAGCTGTTTTTT. It yields the protein CASSLDIFTGELFF.